A selection of T cell receptor beta chains follows, all from one sample in a study of metastatic and nonmetastatic thyroid tumors. TCRdb reassembled clones from the PCR reads with MiXCR. The table lists about 30,000 clones, roughly 4.2% of them singletons. Sequenced sample: blood. The receptor set was obtained from a female donor with papillary thyroid cancer or a benign thyroid nodule (not recorded which). Some clones in this sample may be carry-over from other donors' samples. CDR3s include the opening cysteine and the closing phenylalanine or tryptophan.

J gene: TRBJ2-7
V gene: TRBV20-1
CDR3 protein: CSALDRGRSYEQYF

J gene: TRBJ1-2
V gene: TRBV7-2
CDR3 protein: CASSFNMVYGYTF

J gene: TRBJ2-2
V gene: TRBV6-5
CDR3 protein: CASSSSGSYTGELFF

J gene: TRBJ2-1
V gene: TRBV20-1
CDR3 protein: CSARTGLASYNEQFF

J gene: TRBJ2-7
V gene: TRBV6-1
CDR3 protein: CASNRPGSYEQYF

J gene: TRBJ2-5
V gene: TRBV20-1
CDR3 protein: CSANPTSALQETQYF

J gene: TRBJ2-7
V gene: TRBV11-3
CDR3 protein: CASSFGLDGDYEQYF

J gene: TRBJ1-4
V gene: TRBV2
CDR3 protein: CASTFGPQHRDARINEKLFF

J gene: TRBJ2-2
V gene: TRBV5-1
CDR3 protein: CASQNSGILFGGELFF

J gene: TRBJ1-2
V gene: TRBV30
CDR3 protein: CAWSVGDGTYYGYTF

J gene: TRBJ1-2
V gene: TRBV2
CDR3 protein: CASSASGYGYTF

J gene: TRBJ2-2
V gene: TRBV6-1
CDR3 protein: CASSERVDRVTGELFF

J gene: TRBJ2-3
V gene: TRBV11-1
CDR3 protein: CASSLEGRAGTDTQYF

J gene: TRBJ2-7
V gene: TRBV6-1
CDR3 protein: CASSERDLSSYEQYF

J gene: TRBJ1-6
V gene: TRBV28
CDR3 protein: CASSSGQTWLSYNSPLHF

J gene: TRBJ2-2
V gene: TRBV5-1
CDR3 protein: CASSFSASTGELFF

J gene: TRBJ2-3
V gene: TRBV20-1
CDR3 protein: CSATLRSTQYF

J gene: TRBJ1-2
V gene: TRBV20-1
CDR3 protein: CSAGQGGYTF

J gene: TRBJ2-7
V gene: TRBV7-3
CDR3 protein: CARTLYEQYF

J gene: TRBJ1-2
V gene: TRBV5-4
CDR3 protein: CASSWGANYGYTF

J gene: TRBJ2-1
V gene: TRBV7-7
CDR3 protein: CASSSQGLGNEQFF

J gene: TRBJ2-5
V gene: TRBV7-7
CDR3 protein: CASSLSTRERETQYF

J gene: TRBJ1-2
V gene: TRBV28
CDR3 protein: CASSPVVGGYTF

J gene: TRBJ1-6
V gene: TRBV20-1
CDR3 protein: CIAPTWNNSPLHF

J gene: TRBJ2-5
V gene: TRBV11-2
CDR3 protein: CASSPTGAGMVVGQETQYF

J gene: TRBJ2-3
V gene: TRBV28
CDR3 protein: CAGSAAGTDTQNF

J gene: TRBJ1-5
V gene: TRBV6-1
CDR3 protein: CASSQTGGAGQPQHF

J gene: TRBJ1-4
V gene: TRBV27
CDR3 protein: CASSARTGGYEKLLF